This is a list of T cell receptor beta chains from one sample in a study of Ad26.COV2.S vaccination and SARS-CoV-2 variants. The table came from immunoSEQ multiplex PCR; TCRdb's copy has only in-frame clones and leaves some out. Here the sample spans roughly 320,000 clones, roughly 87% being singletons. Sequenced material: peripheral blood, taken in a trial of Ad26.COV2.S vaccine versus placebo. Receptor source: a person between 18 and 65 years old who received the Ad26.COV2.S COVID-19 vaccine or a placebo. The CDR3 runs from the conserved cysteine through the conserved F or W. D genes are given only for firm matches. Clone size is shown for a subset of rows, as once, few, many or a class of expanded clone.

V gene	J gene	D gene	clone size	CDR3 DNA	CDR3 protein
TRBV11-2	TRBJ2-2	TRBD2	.	TGTGCCAGCAGCTTAGTCCCAGCGGGGGGCACCGGGGAGCTGTTTTTT	CASSLVPAGGTGELFF
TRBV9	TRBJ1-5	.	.	TGTGCCAGCAGCGTAGGTAGCAATCAGCCCCAGCATTTT	CASSVGSNQPQHF
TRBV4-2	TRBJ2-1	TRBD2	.	TGTGCCAGCAGCCCTCTAGCGGGGGGGTCCAATGAGCAGTTCTTC	CASSPLAGGSNEQFF
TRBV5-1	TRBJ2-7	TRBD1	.	TGCGCCAGCAGCAAAAGACAGGGGCTGGGCGAGCAGTACTTC	CASSKRQGLGEQYF
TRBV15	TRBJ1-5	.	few	TGTGCCACCAGCACGGGACTGAACAATCAGCCCCAGCATTTT	CATSTGLNNQPQHF
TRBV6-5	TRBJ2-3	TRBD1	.	TGTGCCAGCAGTTACTCCGGGACAGGAGATACAGATACGCAGTATTTT	CASSYSGTGDTDTQYF
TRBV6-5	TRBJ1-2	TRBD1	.	TGTGCCAGCAGTCCGACAGGGGCTCGGTATGGCTACACCTTC	CASSPTGARYGYTF
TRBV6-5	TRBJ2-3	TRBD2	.	TGTGCCAGCAGTTACTCGTTAGCGGGGGCGGGAGATACGCAGTATTTT	CASSYSLAGAGDTQYF
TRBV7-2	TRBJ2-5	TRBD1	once	TGTGCCAGCAGCCCCCGGACAGGGCAAGAGACCCAGTACTTC	CASSPRTGQETQYF
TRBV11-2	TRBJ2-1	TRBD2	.	TGTGCCAGCAGCTTACAGTGGTCCGGGGAGGGGTTCCACAATGAGCAGTTCTTC	CASSLQWSGEGFHNEQFF
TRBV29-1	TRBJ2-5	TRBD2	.	TGCAGCGTAAGAGCGGGGGGGCTCCAAGAGACCCAGTACTTC	CSVRAGGLQETQYF
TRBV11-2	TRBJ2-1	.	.	TGTGCCAGCAGCATATACAATGAGCAGTTCTTC	CASSIYNEQFF
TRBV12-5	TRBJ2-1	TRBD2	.	TGTGCTAGTGGTTTGGTATTCTTAGCGGGGGAAGATGAGCAGTTCTTC	CASGLVFLAGEDEQFF
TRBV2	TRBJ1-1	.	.	TGTGCCAGCAGGGCAGAAAACTTGGGCACTGAAGCTTTCTTT	CASRAENLGTEAFF
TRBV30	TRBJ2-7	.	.	TGTGCCTGGAGTCCTCCTACCAGGGTCGGGATGGGAGACGAGCAGTACTTC	CAWSPPTRVGMGDEQYF
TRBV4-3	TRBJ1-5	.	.	TGCGCCAGCAGCCAAGAGCGGATCAATCAGCCCCAGCATTTT	CASSQERINQPQHF
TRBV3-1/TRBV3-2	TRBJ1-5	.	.	TGTGCCAGCAGCCAAGGTCCCAGGAATCAGCCCCAGCATTTT	CASSQGPRNQPQHF
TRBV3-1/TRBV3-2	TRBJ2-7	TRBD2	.	TGTGCCAGCAGCCAAGATTTTGCTAGCGGGGGGCCGGACGAGCAGTACTTC	CASSQDFASGGPDEQYF
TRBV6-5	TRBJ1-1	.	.	TGTGCCAGCAGTTATGGGAATTCGAACACTGAAGCTTTCTTT	CASSYGNSNTEAFF
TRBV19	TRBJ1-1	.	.	TGTGCCAGTTGCCCGGGCCTTAACCTAAACACTGAAGCTTTCTTT	CASCPGLNLNTEAFF
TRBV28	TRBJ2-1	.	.	TGTGCCAGCAGCTCCGGACACCAGACCTACAATGAGCAGTTCTTC	CASSSGHQTYNEQFF
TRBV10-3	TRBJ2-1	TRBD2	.	TGTGCCATGGGCGGGGGGGAGATAGGGTCCTACAATGAGCAGTTCTTC	CAMGGGEIGSYNEQFF
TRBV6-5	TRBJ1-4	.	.	TGTGCCAGCAGTTTTGGGCCAACTAATGAAAAACTGTTTTTT	CASSFGPTNEKLFF
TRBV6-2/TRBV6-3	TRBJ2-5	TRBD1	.	TGTGCCAGCAGTTACTCGAGGACAGGCCTTGATGAGACCCAGTACTTC	CASSYSRTGLDETQYF
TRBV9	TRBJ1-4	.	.	TGTGCCAGCAGCCCCCGACAGGCAACTAATGAAAAACTGTTTTTT	CASSPRQATNEKLFF
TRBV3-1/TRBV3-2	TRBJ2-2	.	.	TGTGCCAGCAGCCAATCACCTGTGGGAAACACCGGGGAGCTGTTTTTT	CASSQSPVGNTGELFF
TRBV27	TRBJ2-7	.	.	TGTGCCAGCAGTTTAACGGCGGGACGGCGAACCTACGAGCAGTACTTC	CASSLTAGRRTYEQYF
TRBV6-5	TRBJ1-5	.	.	TGTGCCAGCAGTACAGAAAACAATCAGCCCCAGCATTTT	CASSTENNQPQHF
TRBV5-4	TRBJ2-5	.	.	TGTGCCAGCAGCACACAGGGACCCCAAGAGACCCAGTACTTC	CASSTQGPQETQYF
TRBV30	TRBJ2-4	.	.	TGTGCCTGGAGTGCAAGAAAGGCCAAAAACATTCAGTACTTC	CAWSARKAKNIQYF
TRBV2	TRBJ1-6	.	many	TGTGCCAGCATTGGAAGCCGTGGGTCATCCTATAATTCACCCCTCCACTTT	CASIGSRGSSYNSPLHF
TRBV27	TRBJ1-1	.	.	TGTGCCAGCAGCCCCCGACAGAACGGGGGGAACACTGAAGCTTTCTTT	CASSPRQNGGNTEAFF
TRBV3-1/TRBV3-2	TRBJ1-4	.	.	TGTGCCACCAGTGGGACCAGTGGGAATGAAAAACTGTTTTTT	CATSGTSGNEKLFF
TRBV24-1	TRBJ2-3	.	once	TGTGCCACCAGTGATCCCCAAGGTACCAACCCTGATACGCAGTATTTT	CATSDPQGTNPDTQYF
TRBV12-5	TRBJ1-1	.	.	TGTGCTAGTGGTTTGGGGATGGACACTGAAGCTTTCTTT	CASGLGMDTEAFF
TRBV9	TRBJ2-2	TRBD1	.	TGTGCCAGCAGCATAGCGGACAGGGGGGCGGTCACCGGGGAGCTGTTTTTT	CASSIADRGAVTGELFF
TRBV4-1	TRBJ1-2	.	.	TGCGCCAGCAGCCATCACTCCGGGACCGCTAACTATGGCTACACCTTC	CASSHHSGTANYGYTF
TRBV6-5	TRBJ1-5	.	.	TGTGCCAGCAGGCCGTCGATCAGCAATCAGCCCCAGCATTTT	CASRPSISNQPQHF
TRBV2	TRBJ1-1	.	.	TGTGCCAGCAGAGGAGGGGAGTCCACTGAAGCTTTCTTT	CASRGGESTEAFF
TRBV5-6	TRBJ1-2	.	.	TGTGCCAGCAGCTTGAGTTTCCAGGGGAGCGGGTATGGCTACACCTTC	CASSLSFQGSGYGYTF
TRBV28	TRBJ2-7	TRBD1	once	TGTGCCAGCAGTACCGCCGGGACAGGGAGGGTCTACGAGCAGTACTTC	CASSTAGTGRVYEQYF
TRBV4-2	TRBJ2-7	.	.	TGTGCCAGCAGCCAAGACCTCCTAGACAAGCAGTACTTC	CASSQDLLDKQYF
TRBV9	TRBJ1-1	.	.	TGTGCCAGCAGCGTAGAGGGTGGGTACACTGAAGCTTTCTTT	CASSVEGGYTEAFF
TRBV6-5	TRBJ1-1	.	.	TGTGCCAGCAGTAAACCTACAGGGACTGAAGCTTTCTTT	CASSKPTGTEAFF
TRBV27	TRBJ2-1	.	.	TGTGCCAGCAGTTTATACGACAGCTCCTACAATGAGCAGTTCTTC	CASSLYDSSYNEQFF
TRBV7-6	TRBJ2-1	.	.	TGTGCCAGCAGCTTGACGGTTACCTACAATGAGCAGTTCTTC	CASSLTVTYNEQFF
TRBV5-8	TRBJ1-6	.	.	TGTGCCAGCAGCCCTTCCCGGTCCTGGAATTCACCCCTCCACTTT	CASSPSRSWNSPLHF
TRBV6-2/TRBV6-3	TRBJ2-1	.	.	TGTGCCAGCAGTTACTTGTATGGTGTCACTATAACCAATGAGCAGTTCTTC	CASSYLYGVTITNEQFF
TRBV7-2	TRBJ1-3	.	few	TGTGCCAGCAGCCCGTACTCTGGAAACACCATATATTTT	CASSPYSGNTIYF
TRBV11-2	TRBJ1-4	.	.	TGTGCCAGCAGCTTAGAGGGCCAGGGGACGACTAATGAAAAACTGTTTTTT	CASSLEGQGTTNEKLFF
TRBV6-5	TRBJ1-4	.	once	TGTGCCAGCAGTTACAGGCCCAGGGCTAAACTGTTTTTT	CASSYRPRAKLFF
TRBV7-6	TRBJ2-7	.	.	TGTGCCAGCAGCCCTGGGGGCGGGGGCCCCTACGAGCAGTACTTC	CASSPGGGGPYEQYF
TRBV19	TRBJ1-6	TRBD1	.	TGTGCCAGTAGTTATCCCGGGACAGGGGTTAATTCACCCCTCCACTTT	CASSYPGTGVNSPLHF
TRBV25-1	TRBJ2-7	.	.	TGTGCCAGCAGTGATGACAGGAGCTCCTACGAGCAGTACTTC	CASSDDRSSYEQYF
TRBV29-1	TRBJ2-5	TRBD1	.	TGCAGCGGGGACAGGTACGAAGAGACCCAGTACTTC	CSGDRYEETQYF
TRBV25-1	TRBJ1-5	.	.	TGTGCCAGCAGGTCCTCCAATCAGCCCCAGCATTTT	CASRSSNQPQHF
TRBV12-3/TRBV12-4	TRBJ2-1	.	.	TGTGCCAGCAGCTCCACAGGGAATGAGCAGTTCTTC	CASSSTGNEQFF
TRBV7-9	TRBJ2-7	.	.	TGTGCCAGCAGTCCCGGTGGGGGCTACGAGCAGTACTTC	CASSPGGGYEQYF